This TCR beta chain was documented in a study of blood T cell repertoires in COVID-19. Study-wide background: T cells, B-cell-depleted T cells, or PBMCs supplied cDNA or gDNA.

The CDR3 spans 15 residues. V was pared by 3 bases and J by 5 bases, with 7 bases of the junction left unmatched. Germline assignment: CDR1 LGHDT and CDR2 YNNKEL (reference sequence). Assay used: immunoSEQ multiplex PCR; TCRdb lists only in-frame clones, some missing. The sample comprises nearly 300,000 clones, roughly 88% of which are singletons, and approximately 7% rests with the top ten. Sequenced input: peripheral blood. The source of this sequence is a woman aged 25 to 45 who had recovered from COVID-19. V usage is TRBV3-1 (or the pseudogene TRBV3-2) and J usage is TRBJ1-5, with TRBD1 matching 7 bases. The CDR3 region has the DNA TGTGCCAGCAGCCATGAGGGGGCATGGGATCAGCCCCAGCATTTT. This translates into CASSHEGAWDQPQHF.